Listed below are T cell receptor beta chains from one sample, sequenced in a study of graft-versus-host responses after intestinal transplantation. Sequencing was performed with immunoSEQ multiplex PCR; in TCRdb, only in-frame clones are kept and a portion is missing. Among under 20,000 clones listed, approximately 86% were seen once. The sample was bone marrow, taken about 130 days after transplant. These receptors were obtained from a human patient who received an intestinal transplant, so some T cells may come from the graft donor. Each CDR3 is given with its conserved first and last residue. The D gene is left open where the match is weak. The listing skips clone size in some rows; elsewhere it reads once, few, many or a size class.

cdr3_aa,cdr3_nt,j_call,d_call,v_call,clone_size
CASSSWTGDLNTEAFF,TGCGCCAGCAGCTCGTGGACAGGGGATCTGAACACTGAAGCTTTCTTT,TRBJ1-1,TRBD1,TRBV5-1,NA
CASSPGTGLQETQYF,TGTGCCAGCAGTCCCGGGACAGGGCTACAAGAGACCCAGTACTTC,TRBJ2-5,TRBD1,TRBV6-5,NA
CASRHHRQGSFF,TGTGCCAGCAGACACCACAGACAGGGCTCCTTCTTC,TRBJ2-1,TRBD1,TRBV6-6,NA
CASSLAPSGTQYF,TGTGCCAGCAGCTTAGCCCCCTCGGGGACCCAGTACTTC,TRBJ2-5,NA,TRBV7-9,NA
CASSPAGGKPQHF,TGTGCCAGCAGCCCGGCCGGGGGAAAGCCCCAGCATTTT,TRBJ1-5,NA,TRBV28,NA
CASSLIVSTQYF,TGTGCCAGCAGCTTAATTGTTTCTACGCAGTATTTT,TRBJ2-3,NA,TRBV7-9,NA
CASSPSGGPQTQYF,TGTGCCAGCAGTCCCTCCGGAGGGCCACAGACCCAGTACTTC,TRBJ2-5,NA,TRBV27,few
CASSYSAGGSYEQYF,TGTGCCAGCAGTTACTCAGCGGGAGGGTCCTACGAGCAGTACTTC,TRBJ2-7,TRBD2,TRBV6-5,NA
CASSWGGEQYF,TGTGCCAGCAGTTGGGGTGGGGAGCAGTACTTC,TRBJ2-7,NA,TRBV6-6,NA
CASSDSGGDTGELFF,TGTGCCAGCAGTGACTCAGGGGGCGACACCGGGGAGCTGTTTTTT,TRBJ2-2,TRBD1,TRBV6-4,once
CASSTATYEQYF,TGTGCCAGTAGTACGGCCACCTACGAGCAGTACTTC,TRBJ2-7,NA,TRBV19,once
CASPRDSSTDTQYF,TGTGCCTCTCCGAGGGACTCTAGCACAGATACGCAGTATTTT,TRBJ2-3,NA,TRBV30,NA
CASSLGREASSYNEQFF,TGTGCCAGCAGCTTGGGGCGGGAGGCCTCCTCCTACAATGAGCAGTTCTTC,TRBJ2-1,TRBD2,TRBV5-4,NA
CASSLAVAGGTGELFF,TGTGCCAGCAGCTTAGCGGTCGCAGGGGGCACCGGGGAGCTGTTTTTT,TRBJ2-2,TRBD1,TRBV7-6,NA
CASSNWTGGSYEQYF,TGTGCCAGCAGTAACTGGACAGGGGGGAGCTACGAGCAGTACTTC,TRBJ2-7,TRBD1,TRBV6-1,NA
CASTGQNTGELFF,TGTGCCAGCACCGGTCAAAACACCGGGGAGCTGTTTTTT,TRBJ2-2,NA,TRBV9,NA
CASSLLTSGSTDTQYF,TGCGCCAGCAGCTTACTGACTAGCGGGAGTACAGATACGCAGTATTTT,TRBJ2-3,TRBD2,TRBV5-1,NA
CASSPDGNNEQFF,TGTGCCAGCTCACCCGACGGTAACAATGAGCAGTTCTTC,TRBJ2-1,NA,TRBV18,NA
CASTRDRGGYEQYF,TGTGCCAGCACCCGGGACAGGGGTGGCTACGAGCAGTACTTC,TRBJ2-7,TRBD1,TRBV6-6,NA
CASSPALQPQHF,TGTGCCAGTAGTCCCGCCCTTCAGCCCCAGCATTTT,TRBJ1-5,NA,TRBV19,NA
CATSETGLYSYEQYF,TGTGCCACCAGCGAGACAGGGTTATATTCCTACGAGCAGTACTTC,TRBJ2-7,TRBD1,TRBV15,NA
CASSSDSSGNTIYF,TGCGCCAGCAGCTCGGACAGCTCTGGAAACACCATATATTTT,TRBJ1-3,NA,TRBV5-1,NA
CATSSPGTSTTGELFF,TGTGCCACCAGCAGCCCCGGGACTAGTACGACCGGGGAGCTGTTTTTT,TRBJ2-2,TRBD2,TRBV15,NA
CASSIGTEAFF,TGTGCCAGTAGTATTGGCACTGAAGCTTTCTTT,TRBJ1-1,NA,TRBV19,NA
CSDVGSGRAYHEQFF,TGCAGCGACGTGGGTAGCGGGAGGGCCTATCATGAGCAGTTCTTC,TRBJ2-1,TRBD2,TRBV29-1,few
CASSLTQKTGNEQYF,TGTGCCAGCAGCCTAACGCAAAAAACAGGGAACGAGCAGTACTTC,TRBJ2-7,NA,TRBV14,NA
CASSPDWSNQPQHF,TGTGCCAGCAGTCCCGATTGGAGCAATCAGCCCCAGCATTTT,TRBJ1-5,NA,TRBV6-1,NA
CASSWQGAGTGELFF,TGTGCCAGCAGTTGGCAGGGGGCAGGGACCGGGGAGCTGTTTTTT,TRBJ2-2,TRBD1,TRBV27,NA
CASSETGNYGYTF,TGTGCCAGCAGTGAGACAGGGAACTATGGCTACACCTTC,TRBJ1-2,TRBD1,TRBV6-4,NA
CSVEVVEDEQFF,TGCAGCGTTGAAGTCGTCGAGGATGAGCAGTTCTTC,TRBJ2-1,NA,TRBV29-1,NA
CASSYRTQGPYEQYF,TGTGCCAGCAGCTACCGAACACAGGGTCCTTACGAGCAGTACTTC,TRBJ2-7,NA,TRBV7-8,NA
CATSFRPIRWGGGGETQYF,TGTGCCACCTCCTTTAGACCCATCCGGTGGGGGGGCGGAGGAGAGACCCAGTACTTC,TRBJ2-5,NA,TRBV6-4,NA
CASSQPKEGRHNEQFF,TGCGCCAGCAGTCAACCAAAAGAGGGACGACACAATGAGCAGTTCTTC,TRBJ2-1,NA,TRBV23-1,NA
CASSAAQGYEQFF,TGTGCCAGTAGTGCCGCCCAGGGGTATGAGCAGTTCTTC,TRBJ2-1,NA,TRBV19,NA
CASSMDSSGNTIYF,TGCGCCAGCAGCATGGACAGCTCTGGAAACACCATATATTTT,TRBJ1-3,NA,TRBV5-1,NA
CASSLWGLSYEQYF,TGTGCCAGCAGCTTGTGGGGGCTCTCCTACGAGCAGTACTTC,TRBJ2-7,NA,TRBV5-4,NA
CASSQKGRPYEQYF,TGTGCCAGCTCACAGAAAGGCCGCCCCTACGAGCAGTACTTC,TRBJ2-7,NA,TRBV18,NA
CASNVGSGEQYF,TGTGCCAGCAACGTTGGGAGTGGGGAGCAGTACTTC,TRBJ2-7,NA,TRBV11-2,NA
CASSSQWASGLYNEQFF,TGTGCCAGCAGCTCCCAGTGGGCTAGCGGATTATACAATGAGCAGTTCTTC,TRBJ2-1,TRBD2,TRBV7-6,NA
CAWSVVHRSTNEKLFF,TGTGCCTGGAGTGTTGTCCACAGATCAACTAATGAAAAACTGTTTTTT,TRBJ1-4,NA,TRBV30,NA
CASSRPKGENYGYTF,TGTGCCAGCAGTCGACCCAAAGGTGAGAACTATGGCTACACCTTC,TRBJ1-2,NA,TRBV13,NA
CASRKTFSYNEQFF,TGCGCCAGCCGTAAGACTTTCTCCTACAATGAGCAGTTCTTC,TRBJ2-1,NA,TRBV10-2,few
CASSVGDRNEQFF,TGTGCCAGCAGTGTCGGAGATCGGAATGAGCAGTTCTTC,TRBJ2-1,NA,TRBV6-4,NA
CASSLAGRTGSYEQYF,TGTGCCAGCAGCTTAGCGGGGCGGACGGGCTCCTACGAGCAGTACTTC,TRBJ2-7,NA,TRBV7-8,NA
CASSLGRGNQPQHF,TGTGCCAGCAGCTTGGGCCGTGGCAATCAGCCCCAGCATTTT,TRBJ1-5,NA,TRBV13,NA
CAWSFTGELFF,TGTGCCTGGAGTTTCACCGGGGAGCTGTTTTTT,TRBJ2-2,NA,TRBV30,NA
CATTWGGELFF,TGTGCCACCACTTGGGGCGGGGAGCTGTTTTTT,TRBJ2-2,NA,TRBV27,NA
CASSQTPSGYYTDTQYF,TGTGCCAGCAGTCAAACTCCTAGCGGATACTACACAGATACGCAGTATTTT,TRBJ2-3,TRBD2,TRBV7-2,NA
CASSANAGGRDPHETTDTQYF,TGTGCCAGCAGCGCCAACGCGGGAGGCCGAGACCCACATGAAACAACAGATACGCAGTATTTT,TRBJ2-3,TRBD2,TRBV13,NA
CASSGQGGTEAFF,TGTGCCAGCAGTGGGCAGGGGGGGACTGAAGCTTTCTTT,TRBJ1-1,TRBD1,TRBV2,NA
CASSPGRQNEKLFF,TGTGCCAGCAGCCCAGGACGGCAAAATGAAAAACTGTTTTTT,TRBJ1-4,NA,TRBV13,NA
CASSPGHNEQFF,TGTGCCAGCTCACCGGGACACAATGAGCAGTTCTTC,TRBJ2-1,NA,TRBV18,NA
CASSLVHGGSNQPQHF,TGTGCCAGCAGCTTAGTCCATGGTGGTAGCAATCAGCCCCAGCATTTT,TRBJ1-5,NA,TRBV7-2,once
CASSLGAAGGPQHF,TGTGCCAGCAGCTTAGGGGCAGCGGGTGGGCCCCAGCATTTT,TRBJ1-5,NA,TRBV7-9,NA
CASSYYPGSEQYF,TGTGCCAGTAGCTATTACCCGGGATCCGAGCAGTACTTC,TRBJ2-7,NA,TRBV19,NA